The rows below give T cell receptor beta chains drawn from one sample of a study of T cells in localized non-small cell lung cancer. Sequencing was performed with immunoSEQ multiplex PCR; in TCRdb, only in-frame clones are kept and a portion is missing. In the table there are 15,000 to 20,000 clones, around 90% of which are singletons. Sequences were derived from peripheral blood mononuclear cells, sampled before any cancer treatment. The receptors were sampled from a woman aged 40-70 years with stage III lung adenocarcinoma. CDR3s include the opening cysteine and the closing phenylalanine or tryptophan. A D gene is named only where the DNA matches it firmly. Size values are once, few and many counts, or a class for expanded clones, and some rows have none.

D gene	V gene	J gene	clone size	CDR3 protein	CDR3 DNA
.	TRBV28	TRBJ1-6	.	CASRTGTYNSPLHF	TGTGCCAGCAGGACCGGGACGTATAATTCACCCCTCCACTTT
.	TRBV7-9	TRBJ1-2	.	CASSPNQGGYTF	TGTGCCAGCAGCCCTAATCAAGGAGGCTACACCTTC
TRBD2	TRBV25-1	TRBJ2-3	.	CASSDPAGPGDTQYF	TGTGCCAGCAGTGACCCAGCGGGACCTGGAGATACGCAGTATTTT
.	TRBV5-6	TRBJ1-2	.	CASSLLQGTNYGYTF	TGTGCCAGCAGCTTGCTACAGGGAACTAACTATGGCTACACCTTC
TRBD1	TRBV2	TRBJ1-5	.	CASSGAGGGGNQPQHF	TGTGCCAGCAGTGGGGCAGGGGGCGGGGGCAATCAGCCCCAGCATTTT
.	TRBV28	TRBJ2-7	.	CASSLGGPYEQYF	TGTGCCAGCAGTTTGGGGGGGCCCTACGAGCAGTACTTC
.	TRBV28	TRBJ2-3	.	CASSFLLGGDTQYF	TGTGCCAGCAGTTTCCTCCTGGGCGGAGATACGCAGTATTTT
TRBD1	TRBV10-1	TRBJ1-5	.	CASSDGQGNQPQHF	TGCGCCAGCAGTGACGGACAGGGCAATCAGCCCCAGCATTTT
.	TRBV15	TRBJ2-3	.	CATSNRDGSTDTQYF	TGTGCCACCAGCAACCGGGACGGTAGCACAGATACGCAGTATTTT
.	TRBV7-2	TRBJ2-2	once	CASSSDSGAKTGELFF	TGTGCCAGCAGCTCGGACAGCGGGGCTAAAACCGGGGAGCTGTTTTTT
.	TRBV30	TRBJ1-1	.	CAWSKQMNTEAFF	TGTGCCTGGAGTAAGCAGATGAACACTGAAGCTTTCTTT
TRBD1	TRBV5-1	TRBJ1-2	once	CASSFDRGQGGYTF	TGCGCCAGCAGCTTTGACAGGGGGCAGGGTGGCTACACCTTC
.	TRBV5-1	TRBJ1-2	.	CASNLGDGTAGIYGYTF	TGCGCCAGCAACTTGGGAGACGGGACCGCGGGTATTTATGGCTACACCTTC
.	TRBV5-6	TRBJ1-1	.	CASSLFPGDTEAFF	TGTGCCAGCAGCTTGTTTCCGGGGGACACTGAAGCTTTCTTT
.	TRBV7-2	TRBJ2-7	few	CASSPGQAPYEQYF	TGTGCCAGCAGCCCGGGACAAGCCCCCTACGAGCAGTACTTC
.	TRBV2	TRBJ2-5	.	CASSAGNRQETQYF	TGTGCCAGCAGTGCGGGCAACCGCCAAGAGACCCAGTACTTC
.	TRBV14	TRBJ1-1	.	CASSQDRPGKAEAFF	TGTGCCAGCAGCCAAGATCGTCCGGGGAAGGCTGAAGCTTTCTTT